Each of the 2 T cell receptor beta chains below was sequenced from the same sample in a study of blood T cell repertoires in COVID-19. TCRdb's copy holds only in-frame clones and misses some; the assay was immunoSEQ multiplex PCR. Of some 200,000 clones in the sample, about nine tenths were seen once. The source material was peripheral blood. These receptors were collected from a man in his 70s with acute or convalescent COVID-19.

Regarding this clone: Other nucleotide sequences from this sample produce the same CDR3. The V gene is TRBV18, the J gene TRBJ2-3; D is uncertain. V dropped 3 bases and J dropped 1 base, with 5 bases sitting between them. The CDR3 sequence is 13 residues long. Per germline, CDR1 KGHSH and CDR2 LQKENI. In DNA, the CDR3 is TGTGCCAGCTCACCCCCGGGCACAGATACGCAGTATTTT. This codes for CASSPPGTDTQYF.

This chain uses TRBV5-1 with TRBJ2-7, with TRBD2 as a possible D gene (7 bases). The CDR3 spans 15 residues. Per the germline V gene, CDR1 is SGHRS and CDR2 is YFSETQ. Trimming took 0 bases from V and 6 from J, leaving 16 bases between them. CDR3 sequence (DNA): TGCGCCAGCAGCTTGGAAGGGGGAGGGCCCTCCGAGCAGTACTTC. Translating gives CASSLEGGGPSEQYF.